The entry that follows covers one T cell receptor beta chain sequence. The antigen remains unidentified. It was with 60 Vbeta and 13 Jbeta primers that the PCR ran. Sequencing used immunoSEQ multiplex PCR; TCRdb keeps in-frame clones, though not all of them. The sample table sets out under 70,000 clones. This sample was included in a study of cytomegalovirus exposure and HLA in healthy donors. Study-wide points: Immune exposure data for these donors was limited to CMV serostatus. Confirmation was obtained in vitro that a few CMV-associated chains are specific for CMV antigens. Earlier findings revealed that most TCR beta V segments proved productive either about 90% or about 30% of the time. Some highly shared sequence variants likely arose as a pipeline artifact.

Germline loops: CDR1 MDHEN, CDR2 SYDVKM. The CDR3 covers 14 residues. The J segment lost 3 bases and the V segment lost 6 bases, leaving 7 bases of the junction unmatched. This receptor was taken from a man in his fifties in good health and CMV-seropositive. The chain combines TRBV28 with TRBJ2-7; 8 nucleotides align to TRBD1. The sequenced sample consisted of PBMCs. This chain's CDR3 is CASRGTGGIYEQYF. In DNA, the CDR3 is TGTGCCAGCAGGGGGACAGGTGGGATCTACGAGCAGTACTTC. Looking up the rest from reference TRBV28 and TRBJ2-7 gives the full variable domain: DVKVTQSSRYLVKRTGEKVFLECVQDMDHENMFWYRQDPGLGLRLIYFSYDVKMKEKGDIPEGYSVSREKKERFSLILESASTNQTSMYLCASRGTGGIYEQYFGPGTRLTVT.